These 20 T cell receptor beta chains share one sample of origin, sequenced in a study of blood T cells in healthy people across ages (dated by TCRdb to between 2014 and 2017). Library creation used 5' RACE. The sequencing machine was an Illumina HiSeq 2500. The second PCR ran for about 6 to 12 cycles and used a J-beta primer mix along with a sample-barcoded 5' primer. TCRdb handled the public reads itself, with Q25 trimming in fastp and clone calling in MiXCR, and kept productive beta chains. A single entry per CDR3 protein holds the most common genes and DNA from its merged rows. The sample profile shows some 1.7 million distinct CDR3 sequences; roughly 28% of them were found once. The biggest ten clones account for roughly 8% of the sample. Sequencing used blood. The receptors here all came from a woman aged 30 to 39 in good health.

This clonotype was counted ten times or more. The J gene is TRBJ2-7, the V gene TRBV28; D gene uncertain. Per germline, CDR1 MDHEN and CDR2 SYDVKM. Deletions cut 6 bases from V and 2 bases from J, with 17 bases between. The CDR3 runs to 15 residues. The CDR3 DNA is TGTGCCAGCAGGCCGGGTGGAGCTAGGCCCTACGAGCAGTACTTC. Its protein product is CASRPGGARPYEQYF.

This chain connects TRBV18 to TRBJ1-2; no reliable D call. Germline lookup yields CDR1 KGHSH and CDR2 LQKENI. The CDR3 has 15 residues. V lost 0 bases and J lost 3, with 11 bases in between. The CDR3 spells CASSPPGKADYGYTF. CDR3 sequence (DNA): TGTGCCAGCTCACCACCGGGGAAGGCGGACTATGGCTACACCTTC. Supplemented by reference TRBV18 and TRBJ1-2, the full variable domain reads NAGVMQNPRHLVRRRGQEARLRCSPMKGHSHVYWYRQLPEEGLKFMVYLQKENIIDESGMPKERFSAEFPKEGPSILRIQQVVRGDSAAYFCASSPPGKADYGYTFGSGTRLTVV.

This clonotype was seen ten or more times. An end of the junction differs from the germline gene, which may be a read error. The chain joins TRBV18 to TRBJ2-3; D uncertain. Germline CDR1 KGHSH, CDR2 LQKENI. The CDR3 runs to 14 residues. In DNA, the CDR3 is TGCGCCAGCAGCCCGCCTACTAGCACAGATACGCAGTATTTT. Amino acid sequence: CASSPPTSTDTQYF.

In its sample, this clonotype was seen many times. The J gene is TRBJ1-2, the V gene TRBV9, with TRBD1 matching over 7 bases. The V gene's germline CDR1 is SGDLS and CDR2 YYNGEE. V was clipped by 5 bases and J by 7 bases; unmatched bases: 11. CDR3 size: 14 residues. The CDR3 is CASRATGASRGYTF. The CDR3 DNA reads TGTGCCAGCAGGGCTACAGGGGCCTCGCGTGGCTACACCTTC.

CDR3 in DNA: TGTGCCAGCAGTGAATTCCCCGCGGGACAGGGGGCGGAAGCTTTCTTT. It encodes CASSEFPAGQGAEAFF. The gene calls are TRBV25-1 and TRBJ1-1; 12 bases map to TRBD1. Per germline, CDR1 MGHDK and CDR2 SYGVNS. The CDR3 has 16 residues. V lost 1 base to trimming and J lost 8 bases; unmatched junction nucleotides: 8.

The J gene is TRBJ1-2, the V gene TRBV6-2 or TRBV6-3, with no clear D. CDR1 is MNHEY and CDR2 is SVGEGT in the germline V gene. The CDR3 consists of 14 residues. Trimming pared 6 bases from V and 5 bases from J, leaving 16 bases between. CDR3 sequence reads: CASSSLTQSYGYTF. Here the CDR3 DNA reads TGTGCCAGCAGCTCCTTGACCCAGTCGTATGGCTACACCTTC.

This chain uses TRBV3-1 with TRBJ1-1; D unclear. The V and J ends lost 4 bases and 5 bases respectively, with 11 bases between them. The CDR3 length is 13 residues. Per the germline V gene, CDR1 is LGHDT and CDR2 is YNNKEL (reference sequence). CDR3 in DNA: TGTGCCAGCAGCCGCGGGGAGTCAACTGAAGCTTTCTTT. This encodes CASSRGESTEAFF.

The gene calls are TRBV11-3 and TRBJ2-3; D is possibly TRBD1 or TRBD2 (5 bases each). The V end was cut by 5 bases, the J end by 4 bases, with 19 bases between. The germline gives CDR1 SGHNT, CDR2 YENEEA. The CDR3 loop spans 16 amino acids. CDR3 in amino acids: CASSPPRDPRADTQYF. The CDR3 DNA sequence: TGTGCCAGCAGCCCTCCTCGGGACCCGAGAGCAGATACGCAGTATTTT. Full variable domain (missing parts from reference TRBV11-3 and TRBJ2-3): EAGVVQSPRYKIIEKKQPVAFWCNPISGHNTLYWYLQNLGQGPELLIRYENEEAVDDSQLPKDRFSAERLKGVDSTLKIQPAELGDSAVYLCASSPPRDPRADTQYFGPGTRLTVL.

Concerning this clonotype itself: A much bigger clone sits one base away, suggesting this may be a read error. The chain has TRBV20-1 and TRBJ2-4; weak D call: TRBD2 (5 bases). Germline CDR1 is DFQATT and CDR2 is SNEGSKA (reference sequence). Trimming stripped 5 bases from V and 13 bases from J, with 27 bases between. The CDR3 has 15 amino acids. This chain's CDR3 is CSAPPGEGDNGEQYF. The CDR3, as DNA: TGCAGTGCTCCCCCCGGAGAGGGAGATAATGGTGAGCAGTACTTC.

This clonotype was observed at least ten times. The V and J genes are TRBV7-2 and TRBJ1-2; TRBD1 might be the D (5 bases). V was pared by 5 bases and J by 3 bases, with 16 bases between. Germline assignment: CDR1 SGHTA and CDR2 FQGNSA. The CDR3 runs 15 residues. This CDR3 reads CASSATDPRDYGYTF. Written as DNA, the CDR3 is TGTGCCAGCAGCGCCACAGACCCCAGGGACTATGGCTACACCTTC. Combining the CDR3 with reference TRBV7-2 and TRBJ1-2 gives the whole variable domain GAGVSQSPSNKVTEKGKDVELRCDPISGHTALYWYRQSLGQGLEFLIYFQGNSAPDKSGLPSDRFSAERTGGSVSTLTIQRTQQEDSAVYLCASSATDPRDYGYTFGSGTRLTVV.

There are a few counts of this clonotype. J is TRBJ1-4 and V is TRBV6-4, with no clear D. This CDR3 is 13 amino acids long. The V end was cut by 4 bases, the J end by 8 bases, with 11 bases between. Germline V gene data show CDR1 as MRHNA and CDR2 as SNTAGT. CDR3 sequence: CASSVGLREKLFF. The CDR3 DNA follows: TGTGCCAGCAGTGTAGGCCTCAGGGAAAAACTGTTTTTT.

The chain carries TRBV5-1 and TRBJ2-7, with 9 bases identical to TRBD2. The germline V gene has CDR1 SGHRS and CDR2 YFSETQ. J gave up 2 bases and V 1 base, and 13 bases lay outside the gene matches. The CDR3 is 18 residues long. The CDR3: CASSLSVRLAEGTYEQYF. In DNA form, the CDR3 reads TGCGCCAGCAGCTTGTCCGTTCGACTAGCGGAGGGAACCTACGAGCAGTACTTC.

CDR3 DNA sequence: TGTGCCAGCAGTTCTTGGGGGCCTAGCGGCGCTTACGAGCAGTACTTC. As protein: CASSSWGPSGAYEQYF. This chain joins TRBV5-6 and TRBJ2-7, with a tentative D call TRBD2 (7 bases). The V gene lost 5 bases and the J gene lost 4 bases, with 22 bases spanning the gap. The CDR3 has 16 amino acids. Per the germline V gene, CDR1 is SGHDT and CDR2 is YYEEEE.

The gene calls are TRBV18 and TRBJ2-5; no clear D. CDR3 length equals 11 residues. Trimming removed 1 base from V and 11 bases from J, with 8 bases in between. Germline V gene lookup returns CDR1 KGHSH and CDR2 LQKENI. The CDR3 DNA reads TGTGCCAGCTCACCACGGATTGAGCAGTACTTC. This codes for CASSPRIEQYF.

Here the CDR3 reads CSARLLGTRTDTQYF. The CDR3 coding sequence is TGCAGTGCTAGACTGCTAGGAACTCGCACAGATACGCAGTATTTT. The rearrangement joins TRBV20-1 to TRBJ2-3; no reliable D call. This CDR3 has 15 residues. Per the germline V gene, CDR1 is DFQATT and CDR2 is SNEGSKA (reference sequence). Trimming removed 2 bases at V and 1 base at J, with 13 bases between.

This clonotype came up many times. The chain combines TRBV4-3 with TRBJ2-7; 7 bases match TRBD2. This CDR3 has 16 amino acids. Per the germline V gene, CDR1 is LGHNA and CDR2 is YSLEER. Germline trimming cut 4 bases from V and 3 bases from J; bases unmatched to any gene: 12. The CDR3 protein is CASSRKVGSGNYEQYF. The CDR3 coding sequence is TGCGCCAGCAGCCGCAAAGTGGGCAGCGGGAACTACGAGCAGTACTTC.

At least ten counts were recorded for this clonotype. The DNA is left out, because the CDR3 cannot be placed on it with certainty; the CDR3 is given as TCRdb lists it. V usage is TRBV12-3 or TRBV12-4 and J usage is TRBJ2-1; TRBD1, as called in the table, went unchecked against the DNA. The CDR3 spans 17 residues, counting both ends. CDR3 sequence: CASSTSGPFISYNEQFF.

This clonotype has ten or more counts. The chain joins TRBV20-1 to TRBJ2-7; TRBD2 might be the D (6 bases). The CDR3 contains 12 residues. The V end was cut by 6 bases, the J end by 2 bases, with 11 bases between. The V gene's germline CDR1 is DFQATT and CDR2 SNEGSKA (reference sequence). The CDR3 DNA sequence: TGCAGTGCCGGGAGCTTCACCTACGAGCAGTACTTC. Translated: CSAGSFTYEQYF.

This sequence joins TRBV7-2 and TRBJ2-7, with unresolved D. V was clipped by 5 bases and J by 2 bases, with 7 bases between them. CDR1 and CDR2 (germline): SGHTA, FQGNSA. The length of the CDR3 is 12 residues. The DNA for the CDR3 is TGTGCCAGCAGCCAGACCCCCTACGAGCAGTACTTC. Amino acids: CASSQTPYEQYF.

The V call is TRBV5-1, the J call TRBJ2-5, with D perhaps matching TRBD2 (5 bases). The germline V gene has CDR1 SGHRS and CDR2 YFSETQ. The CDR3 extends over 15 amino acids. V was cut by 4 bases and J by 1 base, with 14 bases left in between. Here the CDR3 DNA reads TGCGCCAGCAGCCGACACACTAGAACCCAAGAGACCCAGTACTTC. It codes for CASSRHTRTQETQYF.